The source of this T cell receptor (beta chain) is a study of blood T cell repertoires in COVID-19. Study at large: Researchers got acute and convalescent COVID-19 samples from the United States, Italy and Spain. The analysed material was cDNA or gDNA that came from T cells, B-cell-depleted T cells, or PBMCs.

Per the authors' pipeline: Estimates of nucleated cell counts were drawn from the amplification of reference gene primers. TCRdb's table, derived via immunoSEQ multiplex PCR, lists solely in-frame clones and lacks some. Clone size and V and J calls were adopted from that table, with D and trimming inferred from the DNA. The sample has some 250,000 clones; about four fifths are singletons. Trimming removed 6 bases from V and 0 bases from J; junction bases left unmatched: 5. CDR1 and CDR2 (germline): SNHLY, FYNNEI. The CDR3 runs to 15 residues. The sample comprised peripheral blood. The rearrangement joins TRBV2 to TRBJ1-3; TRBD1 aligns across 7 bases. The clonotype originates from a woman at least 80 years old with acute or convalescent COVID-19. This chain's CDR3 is CASSPGQTSGNTIYF. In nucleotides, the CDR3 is TGTGCCAGCAGCCCGGGACAGACCTCTGGAAACACCATATATTTT.